The T cell receptor beta chain under discussion was sequenced for a study of beta chain features in type 1 diabetes. Whole-study context: Some 99 million sorted cells were examined across all samples.

Since all of the isolated RNA was reverse transcribed, expressed TCRB transcripts were what got sequenced. Profiling relied on immunoSEQ multiplex PCR, and the TCRdb table lists in-frame clones only, not all of them. Of 430,000 or so clones in the sample, 9.5% to 12% are singletons; the top ten hold approximately 0.045%. The source is a young woman in good health. Sequenced sample: naive CD4+ T cells from blood.

The CDR3 DNA reads TGTGCCAGCAGACCAACCTATAATTCACCCCTCCACTTT. It encodes CASRPTYNSPLHF. The chain uses TRBV2 and TRBJ1-6; D is undetermined. Deletions cut 6 bases from V and 2 bases from J, with 5 bases between. CDR3 length: 13 amino acids. The germline V gene has CDR1 SNHLY and CDR2 FYNNEI.